This passage covers 12 T cell receptor beta chains from one sample sequenced in a study of blood T cell repertoires in COVID-19. TCRdb keeps only in-frame clones here, not all; method: immunoSEQ multiplex PCR. The sample gives 250,000 to 300,000 clones, almost 90% of which show up once; 11% is in the top ten. Sequencing was done on a sample of peripheral blood. The receptors come from a woman in her twenties or thirties with COVID-19, enrolled during active disease.

The gene calls are TRBV4-1 and TRBJ2-1; D possibly corresponds to TRBD2 (6 bases). There are 16 residues in the CDR3. The germline V and J ends were trimmed by 1 base and 1 base, with 11 bases remaining between them. Germline loops: CDR1 MGHRA, CDR2 YSYEKL. CDR3 nucleotides: TGCGCCAGCAGCCAAGCACCCGGGGGTTCCTACAATGAGCAGTTCTTC. Protein sequence: CASSQAPGGSYNEQFF.

The gene calls are TRBV24-1 and TRBJ2-5; TRBD1 agrees at 8 bases. Germline CDR1 and CDR2: KGHDR and SFDVKD. This CDR3 has 16 residues. Trimming took 3 bases from V and 5 from J; bases not matched to a gene: 10. The CDR3 spells CATSDPGQGRGETQYF. Here the CDR3 DNA reads TGTGCCACCAGTGATCCTGGACAGGGACGAGGGGAGACCCAGTACTTC.

The chain carries TRBV9 and TRBJ2-5; 11 nucleotides match TRBD2. Trimming removed 1 base from V and 5 bases from J; junction bases left unmatched: 13. Germline assignment: CDR1 SGDLS and CDR2 YYNGEE. The CDR3 contains 18 residues. This CDR3 is CASSVTLPLAGGRETQYF. The CDR3 DNA reads as TGTGCCAGCAGCGTAACCCTACCCTTAGCGGGAGGGCGTGAGACCCAGTACTTC.

Turning to this clone: One end of the junction does not line up with germline, which may come from a read error. This chain links TRBV19 with TRBJ2-5; 8 bases are shared with TRBD2. Germline assignment: CDR1 LNHDA and CDR2 SQIVND (reference sequence). The CDR3 has 16 residues. The CDR3 region has the DNA TGTGCCTGTAGTATTCGGACGGGACTAGGAGTGGAGACCCAGTACTTC. Translated: CACSIRTGLGVETQYF.

The chain combines TRBV28 with TRBJ2-3; 11 bases match TRBD1. Germline V lookup: CDR1 MDHEN, CDR2 SYDVKM. The trim removed 6 bases at V and 4 bases at J, leaving 6 bases unmatched. The CDR3 length is 15 residues. The DNA of the CDR3 is TGTGCCAGCAGCCCGGGACAGGGGGGCGCAGATACGCAGTATTTT. Its translation is CASSPGQGGADTQYF. Together with reference TRBV28 and TRBJ2-3, the CDR3 gives the full variable domain: DVKVTQSSRYLVKRTGEKVFLECVQDMDHENMFWYRQDPGLGLRLIYFSYDVKMKEKGDIPEGYSVSREKKERFSLILESASTNQTSMYLCASSPGQGGADTQYFGPGTRLTVL.

V is TRBV11-3 and J is TRBJ2-7; a possible D gene is TRBD1 (6 bases). This CDR3 is 14 amino acids long. Trimming took off 5 bases at V and 3 bases at J, with 14 bases between the two ends. Germline V gene sequence: CDR1 SGHNT, CDR2 YENEEA. CDR3 nucleotides: TGTGCCAGCAGCCGAGGACAGAACCTCTACGAGCAGTACTTC. This gives the protein CASSRGQNLYEQYF.

In DNA form, the CDR3 reads TGTGCCGGAGGACTAGCGGGAGGGGTGAATACGCAGTATTTT. It specifies CAGGLAGGVNTQYF. The chain has TRBV30 and TRBJ2-3; 15 bases map to TRBD2. CDR1 and CDR2 (germline): GTSNPN, SVGIG (reference sequence). This CDR3 has 14 residues. Trimming cost V 8 bases and J 7 bases; bases outside gene matches: 7.

This clone turned up a few times. The chain uses TRBV7-2 and TRBJ2-3; TRBD2 might be the D (6 bases). Deletions cut 4 bases from V and 2 bases from J, with 13 bases between. Germline V lookup: CDR1 SGHTA, CDR2 FQGNSA. This CDR3 spans 15 amino acids. This CDR3 reads CASSSPGGPTDTQYF. The CDR3 coding sequence is TGTGCCAGCAGCTCCCCCGGGGGACCCACAGATACGCAGTATTTT.

The DNA for the CDR3 is TGTGCCACCTCTCCCTGGGCCAGGGTCCATCAGCCCCAGCATTTT. Translated: CATSPWARVHQPQHF. This chain connects TRBV28 to TRBJ1-5; D might be TRBD1 (5 bases). The CDR3 covers 15 residues. Germline V gene sequence: CDR1 MDHEN, CDR2 SYDVKM. Trimming stripped 10 bases from V and 5 bases from J, with 21 bases between.

Details on this clone: Other DNA sequences in the same sample also yield this CDR3. V usage is TRBV5-1 and J usage is TRBJ2-3, with 8 positions matching TRBD2. Per germline, CDR1 SGHRS and CDR2 YFSETQ. The CDR3 runs 15 residues. The V gene end was trimmed by 4 bases and the J gene end by 4 bases; junction bases not matched to a gene: 8. CDR3 in DNA: TGCGCCAGCAGCCCCGGGAGCGGGAGCGCAGATACGCAGTATTTT. Translated: CASSPGSGSADTQYF.

The J gene is TRBJ1-2, the V gene TRBV19; unclear D gene. Trimming took off 3 bases at V and 5 bases at J, with 10 bases between the two ends. Germline CDR1 LNHDA, CDR2 SQIVND (reference sequence). The CDR3 length is 13 residues. CDR3 protein: CASSMLEGYGYTF. The CDR3 region has the DNA TGTGCCAGTAGTATGTTGGAGGGTTATGGCTACACCTTC.

This rearrangement joins TRBV2 to TRBJ1-4; D possibly corresponds to TRBD1 (5 bases). Trimming cost V 3 bases and J 4 bases, with 15 bases left between them. The germline V gene has CDR1 SNHLY and CDR2 FYNNEI. The CDR3 is made up of 16 amino acids. The CDR3 reads CASSEELQGGNEKLFF. CDR3 DNA: TGTGCCAGCAGTGAGGAGCTTCAGGGAGGTAATGAAAAACTGTTTTTT.